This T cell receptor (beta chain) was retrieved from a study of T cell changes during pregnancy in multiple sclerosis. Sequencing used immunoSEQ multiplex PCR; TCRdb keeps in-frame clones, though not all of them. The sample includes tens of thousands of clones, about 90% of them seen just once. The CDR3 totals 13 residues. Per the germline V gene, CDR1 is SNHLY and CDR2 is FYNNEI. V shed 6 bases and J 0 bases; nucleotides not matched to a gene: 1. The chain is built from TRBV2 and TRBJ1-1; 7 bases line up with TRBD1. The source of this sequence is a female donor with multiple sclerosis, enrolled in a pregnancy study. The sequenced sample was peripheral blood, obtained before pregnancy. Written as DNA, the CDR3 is TGTGCCAGCAGGGGACAGATGAACACTGAAGCTTTCTTT. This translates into CASRGQMNTEAFF.